The entry that follows covers one TCR beta chain sequence. This sample was taken from a study of T-cell memory formation after mild COVID-19. The CDR3 has 13 residues. Germline V gene sequence: CDR1 SGHVS, CDR2 FNYEAQ. Trimming pared 5 bases from V and 14 bases from J, leaving 16 bases between. TCRdb re-derived calls from the 5' RACE reads in MiXCR, one entry per CDR3 protein. In the table there are just under 550,000 distinct CDR3 sequences, about 20% of which are singletons. This chain joins TRBV7-6 and TRBJ1-6, with D possibly being TRBD1 (6 bases). Input material: PBMCs or a T cell subset sorted from them (not recorded which). This receptor was identified in an adult woman who had mild COVID-19 (a few samples of this study predate the infection). Cell type and time point are not known. In DNA form, the CDR3 reads TGTGCCAGCAGCCAACAGGGTATCGGGACCCTCCACTTT. Its translation is CASSQQGIGTLHF.